One and the same sample provided the 19 T cell receptor beta chains below, sequenced in a study of shared clonotypes between healthy human individuals. Data came from immunoSEQ multiplex PCR; TCRdb stores just in-frame clones and leaves some out. This sample carries under 600,000 clones, approximately 94% of them seen once, and the ten largest clones take 0.05% to 0.07%. Sequencing was performed on naive CD4+ T cells sorted from blood. The sample's subset: CD45RA+ positively selected. These receptors were obtained from a woman aged 30 to 39 in good health.

V usage is TRBV28 and J usage is TRBJ2-2; D gene ambiguous. Trimming took 7 bases from V and 4 from J, leaving 13 bases between them. This CDR3 has 14 amino acids. Germline CDR1 reads MDHEN; CDR2 reads SYDVKM. The CDR3 sequence: CASTLEFVTGELFF. CDR3 in DNA: TGTGCCAGCACCCTAGAGTTTGTCACCGGGGAGCTGTTTTTT.

This chain connects TRBV19 to TRBJ1-1, with TRBD1 as a possible D gene (5 bases). CDR3 length equals 15 residues. V shed 1 base and J shed 1 base, with 10 bases lying between them. Germline CDR1 is LNHDA and CDR2 is SQIVND (reference sequence). CDR3 sequence: CASSIGGGANTEAFF. The CDR3 bases are TGTGCCAGTAGTATAGGAGGCGGGGCGAACACTGAAGCTTTCTTT.

The CDR3 reads CASRSGQADSYEQYF. In nucleotides, the CDR3 is TGTGCCAGCAGATCCGGACAGGCCGACTCCTACGAGCAGTACTTC. The chain combines TRBV28 with TRBJ2-7, with 7 bases matching TRBD1. Germline assignment: CDR1 MDHEN and CDR2 SYDVKM. V dropped 6 bases and J dropped 0; count of bases not matched to a gene: 8. This CDR3 comprises 15 residues.

The V gene is TRBV28, the J gene TRBJ1-1, with 7 bases identical to TRBD1. Per germline, CDR1 MDHEN and CDR2 SYDVKM. J lost 2 bases, V lost 7 bases, and 4 bases had no gene match. There are 13 residues in the CDR3. The CDR3, as DNA: TGTGCCAGCACCAGGGGGGTAAACACTGAAGCTTTCTTT. Protein: CASTRGVNTEAFF.

CDR3: CASRLGTSGGYEQYF. As DNA, the CDR3 is TGTGCCAGCAGACTAGGGACTAGCGGGGGGTACGAGCAGTACTTC. The rearrangement joins TRBV28 to TRBJ2-7, with 15 bases that match TRBD2. The length of the CDR3 is 15 residues. Germline CDR1 reads MDHEN; CDR2 reads SYDVKM. V lost 6 bases, J lost 4 bases, and 4 bases stayed unmatched.

V usage is TRBV7-6 and J usage is TRBJ2-3, with TRBD2 matching 7 bases. The CDR3 covers 14 residues. V was pared by 5 bases and J by 9 bases, with 11 bases of the junction left unmatched. The germline CDR1 and CDR2 sequences are SGHVS and FNYEAQ. CDR3 nucleotides: TGTGCCAGCAGCCCCAAAACTAGCGAACGAACGCAGTATTTT. This gives the protein CASSPKTSERTQYF.

J is TRBJ2-2 and V is TRBV7-8; D not certain. The CDR3 spans 15 residues. With 2 bases removed from V and 7 bases from J, the gap between germline ends came to 14 bases. The germline gives CDR1 SGHVS, CDR2 FQNEAQ. In DNA, the CDR3 is TGTGCCAGCAGCTTACGGCGAGCGATGAGCGGGGAGCTGTTTTTT. The encoded protein is CASSLRRAMSGELFF. The complete variable domain, with remaining parts taken from reference TRBV7-8 and TRBJ2-2, reads GAGVSQSPRYKVAKRGQDVALRCDPISGHVSLFWYQQALGQGPEFLTYFQNEAQLDKSGLPSDRFFAERPEGSVSTLKIQRTQQEDSAVYLCASSLRRAMSGELFFGEGSRLTVL.

This chain links TRBV9 with TRBJ2-7; possible D gene TRBD2, 5 bases. Trimming took off 0 bases at V and 5 bases at J, with 15 bases between the two ends. The CDR3 runs to 15 residues. Germline values: CDR1 SGDLS, CDR2 YYNGEE. The CDR3 DNA is TGTGCCAGCAGCGTAGGCCTCGGACTGGGAGACGAGCAGTACTTC. Translated, it gives CASSVGLGLGDEQYF.

The V call is TRBV6-6, the J call TRBJ2-7, with a tentative D call TRBD1 (7 bases). CDR1 MNHNY and CDR2 SVGAGI come from the germline V gene (reference sequence). CDR3 size: 14 residues. V shed 8 bases and J shed 0 bases, with 14 bases lying between them. CDR3 in DNA: TGTGCCAGCGGAGGGACAGCGAGCTCCTACGAGCAGTACTTC. Encoded protein: CASGGTASSYEQYF.

The chain joins TRBV5-1 to TRBJ2-2, with D uncertain. The germline V gene encodes CDR1 SGHRS and CDR2 YFSETQ. CDR3 length: 15 amino acids. Deletions cut 0 bases from V and 4 bases from J, with 10 bases between. The chain's CDR3 is CASSLEGSSTGELFF. CDR3 nucleotides: TGCGCCAGCAGCTTGGAAGGCTCCAGCACCGGGGAGCTGTTTTTT.

The rearrangement links TRBV18 to TRBJ1-5, with D unresolved. The CDR3 loop spans 14 amino acids. V lost 4 bases to trimming and J lost 7 bases, with 14 bases between them. Germline CDR1 and CDR2: KGHSH and LQKENI. The CDR3: CASSLSDVIQPQHF. The CDR3 nucleotides are TGTGCCAGCTCACTCTCAGACGTTATACAGCCCCAGCATTTT.

CDR3 sequence (DNA): TGTGCCAGCAGTCGGGTAGCGGGAAGGGAGACCCAGTACTTC. Protein: CASSRVAGRETQYF. The V gene is TRBV27, the J gene TRBJ2-5, with TRBD2 matching over 8 bases. J was trimmed by 5 bases and V by 5 bases; bases with no gene match: 7. CDR1 MNHEY and CDR2 SMNVEV come from the germline V gene (reference sequence). This CDR3 has 14 residues.

V usage is TRBV5-1 and J usage is TRBJ2-3; 7 positions match TRBD1. The CDR3 has 17 residues. With 8 bases clipped from V and 0 bases from J, the junction kept 15 bases outside the gene matches. Germline CDR1 SGHRS, CDR2 YFSETQ. The CDR3 DNA sequence: TGCGCCAGTAAATCACGCCCGGGACAGACTAGCACAGATACGCAGTATTTT. This codes for CASKSRPGQTSTDTQYF.

The rearrangement uses TRBV29-1 and TRBJ2-4, with TRBD1 matching 8 bases. Germline V gene data show CDR1 as SQVTM and CDR2 as ANQGSEA. CDR3 length equals 13 residues. After removal of 1 base from V and 8 bases from J, the junction contained 4 bases not matched to a gene. CDR3 region: CSVEGGQGHIQYF. The CDR3 coding sequence is TGCAGCGTTGAAGGCGGACAGGGTCACATTCAGTACTTC.

The rearrangement links TRBV5-1 to TRBJ2-6; D remains ambiguous. The V end was cut by 0 bases, the J end by 1 base, with 14 bases between. Germline-derived CDR1 and CDR2 are SGHRS and YFSETQ. The CDR3 covers 18 residues. This CDR3 is CASSLAGPFTSGANVLTF. The DNA of the CDR3 is TGCGCCAGCAGCTTGGCCGGGCCATTCACTTCTGGGGCCAACGTCCTGACTTTC.

The rearrangement links TRBV2 to TRBJ1-5; perhaps TRBD1 as D (5 bases). Trimming removed 3 bases at V and 2 bases at J, with 8 bases between. CDR1 and CDR2 from the germline V gene are SNHLY and FYNNEI. The CDR3 loop spans 14 amino acids. CDR3 residues: CASSELGGNQPQHF. CDR3 bases: TGTGCCAGCAGTGAGTTGGGGGGCAATCAGCCCCAGCATTTT.

The chain combines TRBV28 with TRBJ2-7, with 9 bases that match TRBD2. Germline loops: CDR1 MDHEN, CDR2 SYDVKM. The J segment lost 0 bases and the V segment lost 8 bases, leaving 8 bases of the junction unmatched. The CDR3 consists of 15 residues. The DNA for the CDR3 is TGTGCCAGCGGCGACTTTAGCGGGAGCTCCTACGAGCAGTACTTC. Its protein is CASGDFSGSSYEQYF. Full variable domain (rest looked up from reference TRBV28 and TRBJ2-7): DVKVTQSSRYLVKRTGEKVFLECVQDMDHENMFWYRQDPGLGLRLIYFSYDVKMKEKGDIPEGYSVSREKKERFSLILESASTNQTSMYLCASGDFSGSSYEQYFGPGTRLTVT.

This chain uses TRBV5-4 with TRBJ2-1; perhaps D is TRBD1 or TRBD2 (6 bases each). The CDR3 spans 17 residues. Trimming removed 0 bases from V and 7 bases from J, with 20 bases in between. Germline V CDR1 and CDR2: SGHNT, YYREEE (reference sequence). In DNA form, the CDR3 reads TGTGCCAGCAGCTTGGATGTCTTGCGGGATGACAGGAATGAGCAGTTCTTC. Its translation: CASSLDVLRDDRNEQFF.

V and J are TRBV6-1 and TRBJ2-4; D might be TRBD1 or TRBD2, each matching 5 bases. The CDR3 runs to 15 residues. V lost 3 bases and J lost 3, with 12 bases in between. CDR1 is MNHNS, CDR2 SASEGT, per germline. This CDR3 is CASSDPGRDKNIQYF. DNA for the CDR3: TGTGCCAGCAGTGATCCGGGACGGGACAAAAACATTCAGTACTTC.